Shown below are 16 T cell receptor beta chains from a single sample sequenced in a study of blood T cell repertoires in COVID-19. TCRdb's copy holds only in-frame clones and misses some; the assay was immunoSEQ multiplex PCR. The sample holds 350,000 to 550,000 clones, 80% to 90% seen once. Sample: peripheral blood. Source of these receptors: a woman in her twenties or thirties with acute or convalescent COVID-19.

The V gene is TRBV20-1, the J gene TRBJ2-3; perhaps TRBD1 as D (5 bases). Trimming shortened V by 6 bases and J by 1 base, and 5 bases separated the two germline ends. Germline V gene sequence: CDR1 DFQATT, CDR2 SNEGSKA (reference sequence). There are 11 residues in the CDR3. CDR3 nucleotide sequence: TGCAGTGCCAGGGGCACAGATACGCAGTATTTT. Protein: CSARGTDTQYF.

This clone was seen only a few times. J is TRBJ1-3 and V is TRBV30; 8 bases fit TRBD1. The CDR3 runs 15 residues. Germline loops: CDR1 GTSNPN, CDR2 SVGIG (reference sequence). J gave up 3 bases and V 2 bases, and 6 bases lay outside the gene matches. The CDR3 region has the DNA TGTGCCTGGAGTCCGGACAGGGTATATGGAAACACCATATATTTT. Its translation: CAWSPDRVYGNTIYF.

This clone was seen just once. The rearrangement links TRBV27 to TRBJ1-4, with D possibly matching TRBD1 (6 bases). Trimming cost V 5 bases and J 7 bases, with 8 bases left between them. The CDR3 is 12 residues long. Per the germline V gene, CDR1 is MNHEY and CDR2 is SMNVEV (reference sequence). The CDR3 sequence is CASSTGIEKLFF. In DNA, the CDR3 is TGTGCCAGCAGTACAGGGATTGAAAAACTGTTTTTT. Looking up the rest from reference TRBV27 and TRBJ1-4 gives the full variable domain: EAQVTQNPRYLITVTGKKLTVTCSQNMNHEYMSWYRQDPGLGLRQIYYSMNVEVTDKGDVPEGYKVSRKEKRNFPLILESPSPNQTSLYFCASSTGIEKLFFGSGTQLSVL.

This clone came up a few times. The chain has TRBV24-1 and TRBJ2-2; 7 nucleotides align to TRBD1. V lost 10 bases, J lost 4 bases, and 2 bases stayed unmatched. Germline CDR1 KGHDR, CDR2 SFDVKD. The CDR3 length is 12 residues. The DNA of the CDR3 is TGTGCCACTCAGGGGGTCACCGGGGAGCTGTTTTTT. It codes for CATQGVTGELFF.

The chain employs TRBV30 and TRBJ1-5; TRBD1 agrees at 8 bases. With V trimmed by 1 base and J by 8 bases, 7 bases remained unmatched. The CDR3 consists of 14 residues. Germline V gene lookup returns CDR1 GTSNPN and CDR2 SVGIG (reference sequence). The CDR3 DNA follows: TGTGCCTGGAGTGAGGGACAGGACCGTGAGCCCCAGCATTTT. Translation gives CAWSEGQDREPQHF.

The chain is built from TRBV7-8 and TRBJ1-6; D remains unclear. Per the germline V gene, CDR1 is SGHVS and CDR2 is FQNEAQ. Trimming cost V 2 bases and J 9 bases, with 8 bases left between them. This CDR3 spans 13 amino acids. CDR3 in amino acids: CASSLTSSSPLHF. CDR3 sequence (DNA): TGTGCCAGCAGCTTAACAAGTTCTTCACCCCTCCACTTT. Based on the CDR3 plus reference TRBV7-8 and TRBJ1-6, the full variable domain is GAGVSQSPRYKVAKRGQDVALRCDPISGHVSLFWYQQALGQGPEFLTYFQNEAQLDKSGLPSDRFFAERPEGSVSTLKIQRTQQEDSAVYLCASSLTSSSPLHFGNGTRLTVT.

This chain connects TRBV4-1 to TRBJ1-2; D is possibly TRBD1 (6 bases). The ends were cut back, 0 bases at V and 7 bases at J, with 21 bases in the middle. The CDR3 spans 17 residues. Germline assignment: CDR1 MGHRA and CDR2 YSYEKL. The CDR3 loop is CASSQDSGAGAKSGYTF. As DNA, the CDR3 is TGCGCCAGCAGCCAAGATTCGGGCGCAGGGGCAAAGAGTGGCTACACCTTC.

The V and J genes are TRBV2 and TRBJ1-2; maybe TRBD1 (5 bases). Trimming removed 5 bases from V and 4 bases from J, with 17 bases in between. Germline assignment: CDR1 SNHLY and CDR2 FYNNEI. The CDR3 is 15 amino acids. In DNA form, the CDR3 reads TGTGCCAGCAGTCAAGGTCGGGGGGGGAGCTATGGCTACACCTTC. It yields the protein CASSQGRGGSYGYTF.

With respect to this clone: An end of the junction differs from the germline gene, which may be a read error. The chain has TRBV10-1 and TRBJ1-5, with 9 bases matching TRBD1. This CDR3 has 11 residues. Germline CDR1 reads WNHNN; CDR2 reads SYGVQD (reference sequence). CDR3 nucleotides: TGCGCCAGCAGACCCCAAGACAGGGGGGTTTTT. Its translation: CASRPQDRGVF.

V gene TRBV28 combines with J gene TRBJ1-3, with a tentative D call TRBD1 (6 bases). CDR1 MDHEN and CDR2 SYDVKM come from the germline V gene. V gave up 5 bases and J gave up 3 bases, with 8 bases separating them. The CDR3 loop spans 13 amino acids. DNA of the CDR3: TGTGCCAGCAGTGGACAGATTGGAAACACCATATATTTT. This translates into CASSGQIGNTIYF.

The J gene is TRBJ1-1, the V gene TRBV12-3 or TRBV12-4; D is ambiguous. The CDR3 has 12 amino acids. V lost 4 bases, J lost 0 bases, and 3 bases lay in between. The CDR3 loop reads CASSSMNTEAFF. The CDR3 DNA reads TGTGCCAGCAGTTCAATGAACACTGAAGCTTTCTTT.

This clone occurred once. The genes are TRBV6-5 and TRBJ2-2; D is undetermined. This CDR3 is 16 amino acids long. Looked up from germline, CDR1 is MNHEY and CDR2 is SVGAGI. V was cut by 0 bases and J by 5 bases, with 13 bases left in between. The CDR3 DNA reads TGTGCCAGCAGTTACTCGTATACAGCAAGGACCGGGGAGCTGTTTTTT. Translated: CASSYSYTARTGELFF.

This chain uses TRBV25-1 with TRBJ1-6, with D possibly being TRBD1 (5 bases). The CDR3 extends over 13 amino acids. V lost 1 base and J 7 bases, leaving 5 bases between the germline ends. CDR1 is MGHDK, CDR2 SYGVNS, per germline. DNA for the CDR3: TGTGCCAGCAGTGAATCAGGGAATTCACCCCTCCACTTT. This sequence encodes CASSESGNSPLHF. Full variable domain (remainder filled in from reference TRBV25-1 and TRBJ1-6): EADIYQTPRYLVIGTGKKITLECSQTMGHDKMYWYQQDPGMELHLIHYSYGVNSTEKGDLSSESTVSRIRTEHFPLTLESARPSHTSQYLCASSESGNSPLHFGNGTRLTVT.

V usage is TRBV9 and J usage is TRBJ2-2; D uncertain. Germline loops: CDR1 SGDLS, CDR2 YYNGEE. Trimming took 0 bases from V and 4 from J, leaving 10 bases between them. The CDR3 has 15 residues. CDR3 in DNA: TGTGCCAGCAGCGTAGGTGTCAGGCTCACCGGGGAGCTGTTTTTT. It yields the protein CASSVGVRLTGELFF.

This chain joins TRBV5-1 and TRBJ2-7; no reliable D call. The CDR3 totals 13 residues. The germline V gene encodes CDR1 SGHRS and CDR2 YFSETQ. V dropped 4 bases and J dropped 6 bases, with 14 bases sitting between them. CDR3 region: CASSHAGRGEQYF. DNA of the CDR3: TGCGCCAGCAGCCACGCCGGCCGCGGCGAGCAGTACTTC.

Only one count was recorded for this clone. V gene TRBV20-1 combines with J gene TRBJ1-5; D gene uncertain. Germline CDR1 reads DFQATT; CDR2 reads SNEGSKA (reference sequence). Trimming took off 4 bases at V and 6 bases at J, with 16 bases between the two ends. CDR3 size: 14 residues. CDR3 loop: CSATDPKSGQPQHF. The CDR3 nucleotides are TGCAGTGCTACTGACCCGAAGTCGGGTCAGCCCCAGCATTTT.